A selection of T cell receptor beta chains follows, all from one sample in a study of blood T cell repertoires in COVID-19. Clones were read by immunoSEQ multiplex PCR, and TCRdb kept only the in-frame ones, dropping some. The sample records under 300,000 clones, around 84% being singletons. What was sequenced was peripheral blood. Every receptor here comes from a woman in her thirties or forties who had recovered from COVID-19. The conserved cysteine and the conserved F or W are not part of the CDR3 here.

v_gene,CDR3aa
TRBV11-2,ASSLVLGQGGTEAF
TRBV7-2,ASSLGRHRSYT
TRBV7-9,ASSLGLGAGELF
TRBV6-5,ASSQRSSYNSPLH
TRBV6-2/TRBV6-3,ASSSPTRTSGLNLSTDTQY
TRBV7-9,ASSPRSSDRPQH
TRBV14,ASSLSLRGHQAEQY
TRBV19,ATTQGSGGYT
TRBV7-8,ASSPLAETQY
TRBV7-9,ASTYGQGKTQY